Here is one TCR beta chain with its context. In the original analysis: Estimation of nucleated cell counts was performed using reference gene primer amplification. Clones were read by immunoSEQ multiplex PCR, and TCRdb kept only the in-frame ones, dropping some. D and trimming come from the DNA, and the V and J calls and clone size come from that table. This sample has 200,000 to 300,000 clones, with about 82% found just once. This record belongs to a study of blood T cell repertoires in COVID-19. At the level of the study: Some COVID-19 samples were acute and others convalescent; all came from the United States, Italy and Spain. Sources were T cells, B-cell-depleted T cells, or PBMCs; the material itself was cDNA or gDNA.

Enrollment of patients from Seattle took place during active infection, with longitudinal follow-up. Germline CDR1 reads SGHKS; CDR2 reads YYEKEE (reference sequence). The V and J ends lost 6 bases and 5 bases, in that order; junction bases with no gene match: 6. The CDR3 runs 13 residues. The chain is built from TRBV5-5 and TRBJ1-1; 8 bases fit TRBD1. The sample taken for sequencing was peripheral blood. This receptor was identified in a woman older than 75 with COVID-19, enrolled during active disease. The CDR3 DNA is TGTGCCAGCATCCTGCAGGGGGCAACTGAAGCTTTCTTT. Its translation is CASILQGATEAFF.